This T cell receptor (beta chain) stems from a study of cytotoxic CD8 clonotypes in ibrutinib-treated CLL. Study context: Included were 10 to 12 relapsed/refractory and roughly 15 treatment-naive patients, of whom some 18 were IGHV unmutated. Complete response was seen in 2 patients and partial in 24; roughly twelve progressed and roughly 14 stayed remitted after a median about 68 months. Whole-study findings and limits: There were few public clonotypes, and on treatment they contracted or stayed stable.

Comment on this clone: Antigen unknown.

Deep sequencing aimed at 1 in 200,000 to 1 in 1 million T cells' resolution. The table came from immunoSEQ multiplex PCR; TCRdb's copy has only in-frame clones and leaves some out. The sample includes fewer than 7,500 clones, about 70% of them seen just once. The V gene's germline CDR1 is GTSNPN and CDR2 SVGIG (reference sequence). Trimming at V came to 4 bases and at J to 6 bases, leaving 3 bases not matched to a gene. The CDR3 covers 12 residues. The V and J genes are TRBV30 and TRBJ1-1; TRBD1 matches at 9 bases. The origin of this receptor is a human donor with chronic lymphocytic leukemia. Sequenced here: PBMCs, sampled before ibrutinib treatment. CDR3 loop: CAWNRGPPEAFF. In nucleotides, the CDR3 is TGTGCCTGGAACAGGGGGCCCCCTGAAGCTTTCTTT.